Listed below are T cell receptor beta chains from one sample, sequenced in a study of cytomegalovirus exposure and HLA in healthy donors. Method: immunoSEQ multiplex PCR; TCRdb's copy keeps in-frame clones and lacks some. The table shows some 120,000 clones, with roughly 90% occurring only once. Sequencing used PBMCs. The origin of the receptors is a woman under 30 in good health and CMV-seronegative. CDR3s include the opening cysteine and the closing phenylalanine or tryptophan. Each record gives: J gene, D gene, V gene, clone size, CDR3 DNA, CDR3 protein. D genes are given only for firm matches. The size field is filled for only some rows; it gives once, few, many or a size class.

TRBJ2-5,TRBD1,TRBV5-4,NA,TGTGCCAGCAGCCCACCGGGACAGGGGTCTTCGGAGACCCAGTACTTC,CASSPPGQGSSETQYF
TRBJ2-1,TRBD2,TRBV5-1,few,TGCGCCAGCAGCTTGGACGGGACTAGCGGGAGGAGCAAGTTCTTC,CASSLDGTSGRSKFF
TRBJ2-7,TRBD1,TRBV28,NA,TGTGCCAGCAGTTTTAACTTTGGACAGGGGACCTACGAGCAGTACTTC,CASSFNFGQGTYEQYF
TRBJ2-4,TRBD2,TRBV11-1,NA,TGTGCCAGCAGCTCATCTAGCGGATTAGCCAAAAACATTCAGTACTTC,CASSSSSGLAKNIQYF
TRBJ1-1,NA,TRBV6-5,NA,TGTGCCAGCAGTTCCACGGACAGCCGTAGCCCTGAAGCTTTCTTT,CASSSTDSRSPEAFF
TRBJ2-7,NA,TRBV2,once,TGTGCCAGCACCCTGGGGGGTTTTGGCGAGCAGTACTTC,CASTLGGFGEQYF
TRBJ1-4,NA,TRBV11-2,NA,TGTGCCAGCAGCTTAATAAAGGGGGACGAAAAACTGTTTTTT,CASSLIKGDEKLFF
TRBJ1-3,TRBD1,TRBV7-8,NA,TGTGCCAGCAGCTTAGGAAGGGGGCCCCCTGGAAACACCATATATTTT,CASSLGRGPPGNTIYF
TRBJ2-7,TRBD1,TRBV18,NA,TGTGCCAGCTCACAACCGGGACAGGGGAACGAGCAGTACTTC,CASSQPGQGNEQYF
TRBJ2-3,NA,TRBV10-3,NA,TGTGCCATCAGCCTAGGAGAGGCTAGCACAGATACGCAGTATTTT,CAISLGEASTDTQYF
TRBJ2-1,NA,TRBV27,NA,TGTGCCAGCAGTTATTATGATTTCGGAATTTTACCGGACAGAAGAAATTACAATGAGCAGTTCTTC,CASSYYDFGILPDRRNYNEQFF
TRBJ1-1,NA,TRBV18,NA,TGTGCCAGCTCACCACGGGGGGGTGAAGCTTTCTTT,CASSPRGGEAFF
TRBJ2-1,NA,TRBV25-1,NA,TGTGCCAGCAGTGAATGGGGGGGGCCGAATTACAATGAGCAGTTCTTC,CASSEWGGPNYNEQFF
TRBJ2-3,NA,TRBV5-5,once,TGTGCCAGCAGCTTGGAGGGGCGCACAGATACGCAGTATTTT,CASSLEGRTDTQYF
TRBJ2-5,NA,TRBV18,NA,TGTGCCAGCTCACTCAGGGGACAAGAGACCCAGTACTTC,CASSLRGQETQYF
TRBJ1-3,NA,TRBV10-1,NA,TGCGCCAGCAGCGGGGCTGGAAACACCATATATTTT,CASSGAGNTIYF
TRBJ1-2,NA,TRBV28,NA,TGTGCCAGCAGTTTCCAGGGTAACTATGGCTACACCTTC,CASSFQGNYGYTF
TRBJ2-7,TRBD2,TRBV6-6,NA,TGTGCCAGCAGTCAGACTAGCGAGGCGTCCGAGCAGTACTTC,CASSQTSEASEQYF
TRBJ2-7,TRBD2,TRBV16,NA,TGTGCCAGCAGCCAAATGGGCCGCGGGGGTCGCTACGAGCAGTACTTC,CASSQMGRGGRYEQYF
TRBJ2-7,TRBD1,TRBV30,NA,TGTGCCTGGGACAGGGGATTCTCCTACGAGCAGTACTTC,CAWDRGFSYEQYF
TRBJ1-5,NA,TRBV6-1,NA,TGTGCCAGCAGGGGCTACTATCAGCCCCAGCATTTT,CASRGYYQPQHF
TRBJ2-7,NA,TRBV14,NA,TGTGCCAGCAGCCAGGTAGAAGGCCGGGTTAATCGAAAGGAGCAGTACTTC,CASSQVEGRVNRKEQYF
TRBJ2-6,TRBD1,TRBV5-1,NA,TGCGCCAGCAGCTTGGGACAGGGGGCGGGGGCCAACGTCCTGACTTTC,CASSLGQGAGANVLTF
TRBJ1-1,NA,TRBV30,few,TGTGCCTGGAGTGTACCAGGGGACACTGAAGCTTTCTTT,CAWSVPGDTEAFF
TRBJ1-1,TRBD1,TRBV19,NA,TGTGCCAGTCTTAGCAGGGGGGTCGGGGTTGGTGAAGCTTTCTTT,CASLSRGVGVGEAFF
TRBJ2-3,TRBD2,TRBV28,NA,TGTGCCAGCAGTTTGCCCTCGGGGGGAGCAACGCAGTATTTT,CASSLPSGGATQYF
TRBJ2-5,TRBD2,TRBV13,NA,TGTGCCAGCAGTCAAAGGGGACTAGCTTTAGAGACCCAGTACTTC,CASSQRGLALETQYF
TRBJ2-5,TRBD2,TRBV9,NA,TGTGCCAGCAGCGTAGGGGAGGGGACCCAGTACTTC,CASSVGEGTQYF
TRBJ2-1,NA,TRBV30,NA,TGTGCCTGGAGTGTACCTTCGACTCGCCAGCAGTTCTTC,CAWSVPSTRQQFF
TRBJ2-7,NA,TRBV4-1,once,TGCGCCAGCAGCCACAGGGGAGGGTACGAGCAGTACTTC,CASSHRGGYEQYF
TRBJ1-1,TRBD1,TRBV6-5,NA,TGTGCCAGCAGCCGAGGGGACAGTGAAGCTTTCTTT,CASSRGDSEAFF
TRBJ1-2,TRBD1,TRBV19,NA,TGTGCCAGTAGTGTGACAGGGTATGGCTACACCTTC,CASSVTGYGYTF
TRBJ1-2,NA,TRBV7-2,NA,TGTGCCAGCAGCTTAAACTGGCAGGGGAATGGCTACACCTTC,CASSLNWQGNGYTF
TRBJ1-3,NA,TRBV30,few,TGTGCCTGGAGCGCGGTCAGGGGCTCTGGAAACACCATATATTTT,CAWSAVRGSGNTIYF
TRBJ1-2,TRBD1,TRBV5-1,once,TGCGCCAGCAGCTTGGGGGCCAGGGGGAGCTATGGCTACACCTTC,CASSLGARGSYGYTF
TRBJ1-2,NA,TRBV28,NA,TGTGCCAGCAGTTTACAGTACTATGGCTACACCTTC,CASSLQYYGYTF
TRBJ2-7,TRBD2,TRBV4-3,NA,TGCGCCAGCAGCCAATCCCATAGGCGGGAGCCGGCCTACGAGCAGTACTTC,CASSQSHRREPAYEQYF
TRBJ2-7,TRBD2,TRBV2,NA,TGTGCCAGCAGGGGGGGGACGGGCTACGAGCAGTACTTC,CASRGGTGYEQYF
TRBJ1-1,NA,TRBV7-9,once,TGTGCCAGCAGCTCACAAACAGGTGATAACACTGAAGCTTTCTTT,CASSSQTGDNTEAFF
TRBJ1-2,TRBD1,TRBV18,NA,TGTGCCAGCTCACCACCGGACAGGACCTATGGCTACACCTTC,CASSPPDRTYGYTF
TRBJ2-7,TRBD2,TRBV27,NA,TGTGCCAGCAGTTCTCCTCTAGCGGGAGGGCCCGAGGTTTACTTC,CASSSPLAGGPEVYF
TRBJ2-1,TRBD2,TRBV5-1,NA,TGCGCCAGCAGCGACCTTAGCGGGGGGACCTACAATGAGCAGTTCTTC,CASSDLSGGTYNEQFF
TRBJ2-2,TRBD1,TRBV19,once,TGTGCCAGTAGTGCCGCCCCGGGACAGGGGAACACCGGGGAGCTGTTTTTT,CASSAAPGQGNTGELFF
TRBJ1-1,TRBD1,TRBV19,NA,TGTGCCAGTAGTCCGGGGACAGGGGGCGAAGGGCCATTCACTGAAGCTTTCTTT,CASSPGTGGEGPFTEAFF
TRBJ2-5,NA,TRBV2,once,TGTGCCAGCAGTGGGGGAGGGGGGCTCGGTCAAGAGACCCAGTACTTC,CASSGGGGLGQETQYF
TRBJ2-3,TRBD2,TRBV15,NA,TGTGCCACCAGCAGAGACGGCGGGGGGGTTGATACGCAGTATTTT,CATSRDGGGVDTQYF
TRBJ1-1,TRBD1,TRBV11-2,NA,TGTGCCAGCAGCTTAGTGACAGGGTACACTGAAGCTTTCTTT,CASSLVTGYTEAFF
TRBJ1-5,TRBD1,TRBV27,once,TGTGCCAGCAGACAGGGGGCGCCCGGTCAGCCCCAGCATTTT,CASRQGAPGQPQHF
TRBJ1-5,NA,TRBV2,few,TGTGCCAGCACCCAAGGGGGGGCAGGCCAGCCCCAGCATTTT,CASTQGGAGQPQHF
TRBJ1-2,NA,TRBV9,NA,TGTGCCAGCAGCGTACGGGGTCGCTACACCTTC,CASSVRGRYTF
TRBJ2-1,TRBD2,TRBV28,NA,TGTGCCAGCAGTCCCCTGCTAGCGGGACACTACAATGAGCAGTTCTTC,CASSPLLAGHYNEQFF